This TCR beta chain was sequenced in a study of T-cell reconstitution after alpha-beta-depleted transplantation in children. Broader study findings: Roughly two months post-transplant, alpha-beta T cells reportedly originated from several hundred graft clones that had expanded. Surviving recipient cells, namely T cells and thymic progenitors, were the source of high day-60 TCRbeta diversity in some patients.

Preparation of the TCRbeta library used unique molecular identifiers. TCRdb re-called the PCR reads through MiXCR, storing one row per CDR3 protein. The table includes about 27,000 distinct CDR3 sequences, 15% to 20% detected once. Germline CDR1 reads MDHEN; CDR2 reads SYDVKM. The CDR3 runs to 15 residues. V dropped 2 bases and J dropped 3; count of bases not matched to a gene: 5. On this clonotype: The antigen is not known.

The starting material was PBMCs, mostly from graft donor cells, obtained 60 days after TCRalphabeta/CD19-depleted stem cell transplant. This clonotype was sampled from a male patient aged 2-10 years who had a stem cell transplant for acute lymphoblastic leukemia, so the T cells may come from the graft donor. This sequence joins TRBV28 and TRBJ2-5, with TRBD1 matching 8 bases. This chain's CDR3 is CASSLQGASEETQYF. The CDR3, as DNA: TGTGCCAGCAGTTTACAGGGGGCGAGCGAAGAGACCCAGTACTTC.